Listed here are 15 T cell receptor beta chains from one sample, sequenced in a study of cytomegalovirus exposure and HLA in healthy donors. The PCR was carried out with 60 Vbeta primers and 13 Jbeta primers. Sequencing used immunoSEQ multiplex PCR; TCRdb keeps in-frame clones, though not all of them. The sample shows around 80,000 clones, 60% to 80% of them seen only once. The material sequenced was PBMCs. The receptors originated from a female donor in good health and CMV-seronegative.

This sequence joins TRBV7-9 and TRBJ1-1, with a tentative D call TRBD1 (6 bases). V gave up 4 bases and J gave up 11 bases, with 14 bases separating them. Germline V gives CDR1 SEHNR, CDR2 FQNEAQ (reference sequence). CDR3 length: 12 amino acids. The chain's CDR3 is CASSSYTGLAFF. Written as DNA, the CDR3 is TGTGCCAGCAGCTCGTACACAGGGCTTGCTTTCTTT.

This clone was detected only a few times. V usage is TRBV2 and J usage is TRBJ2-5; 14 positions match TRBD2. J gave up 1 base and V 5 bases, and 3 bases lay outside the gene matches. The CDR3 totals 16 residues. Germline CDR1 and CDR2: SNHLY and FYNNEI. The CDR3 is CASSKGLAGAQETQYF. In DNA form, the CDR3 reads TGTGCCAGCAGTAAGGGACTAGCGGGGGCCCAAGAGACCCAGTACTTC.

The chain has TRBV7-2 and TRBJ2-7; 9 nucleotides agree with TRBD2. There are 15 residues in the CDR3. The V gene end was trimmed by 6 bases and the J gene end by 4 bases; junction bases not matched to a gene: 10. CDR1 is SGHTA and CDR2 is FQGNSA in the germline V gene. The CDR3 DNA sequence: TGTGCCAGCAGGCTTGTAGCGGGAGAGGGATACGAGCAGTACTTC. The encoded protein is CASRLVAGEGYEQYF.

The V and J genes are TRBV2 and TRBJ1-2; D unresolved. The CDR3 runs 15 residues. V was shortened by 6 bases and J by 8 bases, with 22 bases between the two germline ends. Germline loops: CDR1 SNHLY, CDR2 FYNNEI. The CDR3 loop is CASRDPGGNEEGYTF. The CDR3 bases are TGTGCCAGCAGAGACCCTGGCGGAAACGAAGAGGGCTACACCTTC.

This chain connects TRBV19 to TRBJ1-5; maybe TRBD1 (6 bases). V was trimmed by 3 bases and J by 3 bases, leaving 18 bases between them. Germline CDR1 reads LNHDA; CDR2 reads SQIVND (reference sequence). This CDR3 contains 17 residues. The CDR3 protein is CASSIGLSGADNQPQHF. The CDR3 nucleotides are TGTGCCAGTAGTATCGGTTTGTCAGGGGCGGACAATCAGCCCCAGCATTTT.

This rearrangement joins TRBV2 to TRBJ2-3, with 11 bases aligning to TRBD2. Germline V CDR1 and CDR2: SNHLY, FYNNEI. Trimming took 5 bases from V and 5 from J; bases not matched to a gene: 3. This CDR3 region has 14 residues. In DNA, the CDR3 is TGTGCCAGCAGTCCTGGACTAGCGGGAGATACGCAGTATTTT. Translated: CASSPGLAGDTQYF.

V and J are TRBV11-1 and TRBJ2-7; 7 bases are a match to TRBD1. The trim removed 5 bases at V and 4 bases at J, leaving 8 bases unmatched. CDR3 length: 14 amino acids. Germline-derived CDR1 and CDR2 are SGHAT and FQDESV (reference sequence). The CDR3 sequence: CASSKTPGGYEQYF. CDR3 sequence (DNA): TGTGCCAGCAGCAAAACGCCAGGGGGATACGAGCAGTACTTC.

The chain carries TRBV5-4 and TRBJ2-1; the match to TRBD2 covers 7 bases. The CDR3 totals 18 residues. Trimming cost V 0 bases and J 4 bases; bases outside gene matches: 13. In germline, CDR1 is SGHNT, CDR2 YYREEE (reference sequence). This CDR3 is CASSLGLAGQSGYNEQFF. The DNA of the CDR3 is TGTGCCAGCAGCTTGGGGTTAGCGGGCCAATCGGGTTACAATGAGCAGTTCTTC.

The CDR3 DNA reads as TGCGCCAGCAGCTGGACAGAGAGGGGTGAAAAACTGTTTTTT. Protein: CASSWTERGEKLFF. The chain employs TRBV5-1 and TRBJ1-4, with TRBD1 as a possible D gene (6 bases). Germline V gene sequence: CDR1 SGHRS, CDR2 YFSETQ. V lost 3 bases to trimming and J lost 7 bases, with 13 bases between them. This CDR3 comprises 14 residues.

This rearrangement joins TRBV28 to TRBJ1-2, with TRBD1 matching 9 bases. The CDR3 is 16 residues long. Germline CDR1 and CDR2: MDHEN and SYDVKM. After removal of 5 bases from V and 0 bases from J, the junction contained 7 bases not matched to a gene. CDR3 sequence: CASSPNRGRTNYGYTF. The DNA for the CDR3 is TGTGCCAGCAGTCCTAACAGGGGGCGGACTAACTATGGCTACACCTTC.

This clone turned up a few times. The rearrangement uses TRBV5-1 and TRBJ1-5; possibly TRBD1 for D (6 bases). V was shortened by 0 bases and J by 4 bases, with 11 bases between the two germline ends. CDR1 is SGHRS and CDR2 is YFSETQ in the germline V gene. This CDR3 is built from 15 residues. In nucleotides, the CDR3 is TGCGCCAGCAGCTTGGACACAGGGATTAATCAGCCCCAGCATTTT. Its translation is CASSLDTGINQPQHF. Full variable domain (rest looked up from reference TRBV5-1 and TRBJ1-5): KAGVTQTPRYLIKTRGQQVTLSCSPISGHRSVSWYQQTPGQGLQFLFEYFSETQRNKGNFPGRFSGRQFSNSRSEMNVSTLELGDSALYLCASSLDTGINQPQHFGDGTRLSIL.

The V call is TRBV5-8, the J call TRBJ1-3; maybe TRBD1 (6 bases). Germline V gives CDR1 SGHTS, CDR2 YDEGEE. V was trimmed by 5 bases and J by 3 bases, leaving 12 bases between them. The CDR3 is 14 residues long. The CDR3 sequence is CASRPRGGGNTIYF. CDR3 coding DNA: TGTGCCAGCAGGCCCCGAGGGGGTGGAAACACCATATATTTT.

This chain uses TRBV5-6 with TRBJ2-7, with a possible D match to TRBD1 (6 bases). The ends were cut back, 0 bases at V and 4 bases at J, with 11 bases in the middle. CDR1 SGHDT and CDR2 YYEEEE come from the germline V gene. CDR3 length equals 14 residues. Here the CDR3 reads CASSLAGATYEQYF. DNA of the CDR3: TGTGCCAGCAGCTTGGCAGGGGCCACATACGAGCAGTACTTC. The full variable domain, with the rest looked up from reference TRBV5-6 and TRBJ2-7, is DAGVTQSPTHLIKTRGQQVTLRCSPKSGHDTVSWYQQALGQGPQFIFQYYEEEERQRGNFPDRFSGHQFPNYSSELNVNALLLGDSALYLCASSLAGATYEQYFGPGTRLTVT.

The CDR3 here is CASRERQGGTEAFF. CDR3 nucleotide sequence: TGTGCCAGCAGAGAACGACAGGGGGGCACTGAAGCTTTCTTT. The chain carries TRBV28 and TRBJ1-1, with 9 bases lining up with TRBD1. The CDR3 extends over 14 amino acids. Germline lookup yields CDR1 MDHEN and CDR2 SYDVKM. V shed 6 bases, J shed 4 bases, and the junction held 6 bases outside the gene matches.

V usage is TRBV6-6 and J usage is TRBJ2-7; D is perhaps TRBD2 (6 bases). In germline, CDR1 is MNHNY, CDR2 SVGAGI (reference sequence). The CDR3 length is 11 residues. Trimming pared 10 bases from V and 7 bases from J, leaving 14 bases between. The CDR3 protein is CATSGVREQYF. CDR3 sequence (DNA): TGTGCCACCTCGGGGGTGCGGGAGCAGTACTTC.